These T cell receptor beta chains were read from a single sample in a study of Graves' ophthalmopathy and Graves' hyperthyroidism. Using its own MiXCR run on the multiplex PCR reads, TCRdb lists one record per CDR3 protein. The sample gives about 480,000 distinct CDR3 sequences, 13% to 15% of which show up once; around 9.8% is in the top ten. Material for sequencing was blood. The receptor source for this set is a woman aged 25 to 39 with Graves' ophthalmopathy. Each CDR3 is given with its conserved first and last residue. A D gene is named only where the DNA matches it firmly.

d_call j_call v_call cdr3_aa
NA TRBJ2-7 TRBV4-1 CASSQFGTSYEQYF
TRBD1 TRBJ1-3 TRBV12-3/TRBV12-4 CATRRDRALYSGNTIYF
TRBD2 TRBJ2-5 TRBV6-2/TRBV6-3 CASSSPLAGTSGRAPTQYF
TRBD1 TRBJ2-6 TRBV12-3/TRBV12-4 CASRLDRGRSGANVLTF
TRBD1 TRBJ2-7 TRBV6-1 CASSPDRWNYEQYF
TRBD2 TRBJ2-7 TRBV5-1 CASGTSGGSYEQYF
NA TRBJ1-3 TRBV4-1 CASSQEGKGHWGNTIYF
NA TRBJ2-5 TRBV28 CASSTWGGSETQYF
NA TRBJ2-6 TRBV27 CASNPQPAGANVLTF
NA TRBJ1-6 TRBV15 CATSRGTFGLGSNNSPLHF
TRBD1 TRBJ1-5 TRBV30 CAWSIRQGNQPQHF
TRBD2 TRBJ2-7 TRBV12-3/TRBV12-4 CASSSSGTSGSGGEQYF
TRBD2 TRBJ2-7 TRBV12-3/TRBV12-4 CASRVASGGYEQYF
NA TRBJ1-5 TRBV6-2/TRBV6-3 CASSYADTQHF
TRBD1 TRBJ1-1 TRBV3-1 CASSQRTGSTEAFF
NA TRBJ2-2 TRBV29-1 CSAIGVAVNTGELFF
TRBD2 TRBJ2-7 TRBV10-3 CAITAGVSSYEQYF
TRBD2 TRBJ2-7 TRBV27 CASSYSGSKEQYF
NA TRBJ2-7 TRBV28 CASQISYSSYEQYF
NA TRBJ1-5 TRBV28 CARPGQPQHF
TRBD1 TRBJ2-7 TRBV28 CASKRRTGIEQYF
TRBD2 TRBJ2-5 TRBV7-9 CASSSPTSGSSETQYF
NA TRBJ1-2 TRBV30 CAWSAWGYGYTF
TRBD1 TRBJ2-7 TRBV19 CASSSGQDYEQYF
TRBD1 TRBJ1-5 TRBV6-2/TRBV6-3 CASRKDRGGQPQHF
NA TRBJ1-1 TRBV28 CASSLLGRRPAFF
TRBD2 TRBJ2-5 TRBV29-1 CSAQAGGLETQYF
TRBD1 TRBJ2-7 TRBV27 CASSLSGQGPTAGEQYF
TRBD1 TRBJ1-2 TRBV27 CASSPRQGASYGYTF
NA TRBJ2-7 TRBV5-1 CASSPSYYYEQYF
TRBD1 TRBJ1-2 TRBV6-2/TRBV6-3 CASSPLSRGRSGYGYTF
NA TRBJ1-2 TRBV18 CASSTGSNYGYTF
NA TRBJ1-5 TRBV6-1 CASSEGVADGSQPQHF
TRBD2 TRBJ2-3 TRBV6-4 CASSPPTSGYRSSTDTQYF
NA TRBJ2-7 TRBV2 CASSGWGPGPYEQYF
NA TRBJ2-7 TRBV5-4 CASSLGGRTYEQYF
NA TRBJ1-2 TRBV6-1 CASRLSGRNYGYTF
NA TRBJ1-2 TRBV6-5 CASSYLSQTGIYGYTF
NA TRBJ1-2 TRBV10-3 CAIRGKAERNYGYTF
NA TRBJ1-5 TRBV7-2 CASSLEAGNQPQHF
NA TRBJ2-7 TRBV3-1 CASSHASYEQYF
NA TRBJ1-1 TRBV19 CASTYYRNTEAFF
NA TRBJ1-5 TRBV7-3 CASSLTFPGARGNQPQHF
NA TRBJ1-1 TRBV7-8 CASSLGGRVFMNTEAFF
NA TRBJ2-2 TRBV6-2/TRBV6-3 CASSSTDVTNTGELFF
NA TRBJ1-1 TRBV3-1 CASSQDFIGTGDTEAFF
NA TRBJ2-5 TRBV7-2 CASSLFSRGSETQYF
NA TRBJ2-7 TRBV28 CASSGTVYEQYF
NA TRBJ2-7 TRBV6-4 CASAFGTYEQYF